These 26 T cell receptor beta chains were all obtained from the same sample, sequenced in a study of shared clonotypes between healthy human individuals. Sequenced by immunoSEQ multiplex PCR; TCRdb stores in-frame clones only, minus some. The table has hundreds of thousands of clones, 70% to 80% seen once. Specimen: PBMCs. The receptors originated from a woman aged 40-49 years in good health. Some clones in this sample may be carry-over from other donors' samples.

The J gene is TRBJ2-7, the V gene TRBV14; D might be TRBD1 or TRBD2, each matching 5 bases. The CDR3 spans 15 residues. The ends were cut back, 1 base at V and 1 base at J, with 11 bases in the middle. Germline V CDR1 and CDR2: SGHDN, FVKESK. This CDR3 reads CASSQAPGASYEQYF. The CDR3 DNA reads TGTGCCAGCAGCCAAGCCCCCGGGGCGTCCTACGAGCAGTACTTC.

The genes are TRBV7-2 and TRBJ2-3; D unclear. V was pared by 2 bases and J by 4 bases, with 7 bases between. This CDR3 is built from 13 residues. The germline CDR1 and CDR2 sequences are SGHTA and FQGNSA. CDR3 bases: TGTGCCAGCAGCTTAAATTTGGCAGATACGCAGTATTTT. Translated: CASSLNLADTQYF.

This rearrangement joins TRBV28 to TRBJ1-2, with 7 bases that match TRBD1. Germline CDR1 reads MDHEN; CDR2 reads SYDVKM. The V and J ends lost 5 bases and 2 bases, in that order; junction bases with no gene match: 14. CDR3 length: 17 amino acids. CDR3 in amino acids: CASSLTFWDSLNYGYTF. The CDR3 nucleotides read TGTGCCAGCAGTCTCACTTTTTGGGACAGCCTAAACTATGGCTACACCTTC.

The rearrangement joins TRBV7-9 to TRBJ1-2; the D gene is possibly TRBD1 (6 bases). Trimming shortened V by 0 bases and J by 3 bases, and 11 bases separated the two germline ends. CDR1 and CDR2 (germline): SEHNR, FQNEAQ (reference sequence). This CDR3 spans 15 amino acids. The CDR3 loop reads CASSLAGHIDYGYTF. The DNA of the CDR3 is TGTGCCAGCAGCTTAGCGGGACACATCGACTATGGCTACACCTTC.

J is TRBJ2-7 and V is TRBV6-5; D possibly corresponds to TRBD1 (6 bases). The CDR3 runs to 14 residues. Trimming shortened V by 4 bases and J by 7 bases, and 17 bases separated the two germline ends. Germline-derived CDR1 and CDR2 are MNHEY and SVGAGI. In DNA, the CDR3 is TGTGCCAGCAGTTCTGGGGGCCTATTCGGGGAGCAGTACTTC. It codes for CASSSGGLFGEQYF.

There are many counts of this clone. The V and J genes are TRBV7-2 and TRBJ2-7; D might be TRBD1 or TRBD2, each matching 5 bases. V lost 2 bases, J lost 3 bases, and 14 bases lay in between. CDR1 is SGHTA and CDR2 is FQGNSA in the germline V gene. The CDR3 extends over 15 amino acids. CDR3 coding DNA: TGTGCCAGCAGCTTATACGGGACGGCGAGCTACGAGCAGTACTTC. It encodes CASSLYGTASYEQYF.

The V call is TRBV19, the J call TRBJ2-3; 7 bases line up with TRBD2. Germline values: CDR1 LNHDA, CDR2 SQIVND (reference sequence). V lost 3 bases, J lost 2 bases, and 5 bases stayed unmatched. The CDR3 totals 15 residues. The CDR3 sequence is CASSMASGLTDTQYF. The CDR3 nucleotides read TGTGCCAGTAGTATGGCTAGCGGCCTCACAGATACGCAGTATTTT.

This chain links TRBV5-4 with TRBJ2-3; 10 positions agree with TRBD1. Trimming took 4 bases from V and 5 from J; bases not matched to a gene: 16. The germline gives CDR1 SGHNT, CDR2 YYREEE (reference sequence). The CDR3 spans 18 residues. In nucleotides, the CDR3 is TGTGCCAGCAGCGGCGTCTCTCTCCTGACAGGGGGCTTAGATACGCAGTATTTT. Its protein product is CASSGVSLLTGGLDTQYF.

Comments on this clone: The sample carries other DNA sequences with the same CDR3. The chain uses TRBV5-1 and TRBJ1-5; unclear D gene. The CDR3 has 13 residues. The ends were cut back, 4 bases at V and 5 bases at J, with 10 bases in the middle. From germline, CDR1 is SGHRS and CDR2 YFSETQ. The CDR3 nucleotides are TGCGCCAGCAGCATCGGTCCCGATCAGCCCCAGCATTTT. This translates into CASSIGPDQPQHF.

The genes are TRBV28 and TRBJ1-1, with 9 bases fitting TRBD1. V gave up 5 bases and J gave up 1 base; unmatched junction bases: 5. The CDR3 extends over 15 amino acids. From germline, CDR1 is MDHEN and CDR2 SYDVKM. The CDR3: CASSGSQGANTEAFF. CDR3 nucleotide sequence: TGTGCCAGCAGTGGGTCACAGGGGGCGAACACTGAAGCTTTCTTT.

The chain combines TRBV19 with TRBJ2-1; no firm D call. CDR3 length equals 10 residues. V lost 7 bases, J lost 7 bases, and 5 bases lay in between. CDR1 and CDR2 (germline): LNHDA, SQIVND (reference sequence). The CDR3 is CASMRNEQFF. For the CDR3, the DNA is TGTGCCAGTATGCGGAATGAGCAGTTCTTC.

V and J are TRBV4-2 and TRBJ2-1; 10 bases are shared with TRBD2. Trimming at V came to 1 base and at J to 13 bases, leaving 7 bases not matched to a gene. CDR1 and CDR2 from the germline V gene are LGHNA and YNFKEQ. The CDR3 extends over 14 amino acids. The DNA of the CDR3 is TGTGCCAGCAGCCAAGGCCAGCGGGAGGGCCCTCAGTTCTTC. It encodes CASSQGQREGPQFF.

The J gene is TRBJ2-7, the V gene TRBV25-1; D tentatively reads TRBD1 or TRBD2 (5 bases each). The germline V gene has CDR1 MGHDK and CDR2 SYGVNS. V lost 7 bases and J 2 bases, leaving 18 bases between the germline ends. The CDR3 sequence is 15 residues long. CDR3 DNA: TGTGCCAGCACTCCATCTCGGGACGGAACCTACGAGCAGTACTTC. Translating gives CASTPSRDGTYEQYF.

The chain employs TRBV5-1 and TRBJ2-1; 12 bases align to TRBD2. This CDR3 contains 17 residues. The germline V gene encodes CDR1 SGHRS and CDR2 YFSETQ. J lost 7 bases, V lost 0 bases, and 8 bases had no gene match. For the CDR3, the DNA is TGCGCCAGCAGCTTGGTACTAGCGGGAGGCGCGTCGAATGAGCAGTTCTTC. It codes for CASSLVLAGGASNEQFF. Full variable domain (remainder filled in from reference TRBV5-1 and TRBJ2-1): KAGVTQTPRYLIKTRGQQVTLSCSPISGHRSVSWYQQTPGQGLQFLFEYFSETQRNKGNFPGRFSGRQFSNSRSEMNVSTLELGDSALYLCASSLVLAGGASNEQFFGPGTRLTVL.

This clone was observed a few times. V gene TRBV27 combines with J gene TRBJ2-6; no clear D. CDR1 and CDR2 from the germline V gene are MNHEY and SMNVEV (reference sequence). The CDR3 spans 15 residues. V was cut by 3 bases and J by 0 bases, with 6 bases left in between. The CDR3 DNA is TGTGCCAGCAGTTTGAGGAACTCTGGGGCCAACGTCCTGACTTTC. This sequence encodes CASSLRNSGANVLTF.

The genes are TRBV6-5 and TRBJ2-1; D perhaps matches TRBD2 (5 bases). Looked up from germline, CDR1 is MNHEY and CDR2 is SVGAGI. Deletions cut 2 bases from V and 8 bases from J, with 16 bases between. The CDR3 is made up of 15 amino acids. Written as DNA, the CDR3 is TGTGCCAGCAGTTACCGGGATACAGTCGGTTATGAGCAGTTCTTC. Amino acid sequence: CASSYRDTVGYEQFF.

The table lists this clone with a few counts. This chain joins TRBV9 and TRBJ1-3; the D is unclear. The germline V gene has CDR1 SGDLS and CDR2 YYNGEE. V dropped 0 bases and J dropped 0 bases, with 10 bases sitting between them. This CDR3 has 16 residues. The CDR3 nucleotides are TGTGCCAGCAGCGTAGGGAGTTTATCCTCTGGAAACACCATATATTTT. It translates to CASSVGSLSSGNTIYF.

The chain couples TRBV29-1 to TRBJ2-1; the D gene is possibly TRBD1 (6 bases). Germline V gives CDR1 SQVTM, CDR2 ANQGSEA. V lost 3 bases to trimming and J lost 4 bases, with 16 bases between them. The CDR3 sequence is 15 residues long. The CDR3 is CSVDDRSLLYNEQFF. In DNA, the CDR3 is TGCAGCGTTGACGACAGGAGCCTCCTATACAATGAGCAGTTCTTC.

This chain joins TRBV10-3 and TRBJ1-3; D is possibly TRBD1 (6 bases). Germline CDR1 and CDR2: ENHRY and SYGVKD. CDR3 length equals 17 residues. Trimming pared 3 bases from V and 1 base from J, leaving 16 bases between. CDR3 amino acids: CAISDYTNRASGNTIYF. In DNA, the CDR3 is TGTGCCATCAGTGACTATACCAACAGGGCTTCTGGAAACACCATATATTTT.

The table lists this clone with a few counts. This chain uses TRBV5-1 with TRBJ2-3; D is possibly TRBD2 (6 bases). V was clipped by 0 bases and J by 11 bases, with 19 bases between them. Per the germline V gene, CDR1 is SGHRS and CDR2 is YFSETQ. The CDR3 is made up of 15 amino acids. CDR3 loop: CASSLDPSAPREQYF. The DNA of the CDR3 is TGCGCCAGCAGCTTGGATCCTAGCGCCCCGAGGGAGCAGTATTTT.

The J gene is TRBJ2-5, the V gene TRBV30, with D perhaps matching TRBD2 (6 bases). The germline CDR1 and CDR2 sequences are GTSNPN and SVGIG (reference sequence). The CDR3 runs to 12 residues. V lost 5 bases and J lost 0, with 7 bases in between. The CDR3 bases are TGTGCCTGGCGGGACTACCAAGAGACCCAGTACTTC. As protein: CAWRDYQETQYF.

This clone was observed a few times. V and J are TRBV7-9 and TRBJ2-3, with TRBD2 matching over 8 bases. CDR3 length equals 15 residues. The V gene's germline CDR1 is SEHNR and CDR2 FQNEAQ (reference sequence). Unmatched junction bases numbered 7, after V lost 5 bases and J lost 3 bases. The CDR3 DNA reads as TGTGCCAGCAGCCCTACGGGAGGGCCAACAGATACGCAGTATTTT. This sequence encodes CASSPTGGPTDTQYF.

This clone appeared a few times. The chain is built from TRBV19 and TRBJ2-7; 8 nucleotides agree with TRBD2. Per the germline V gene, CDR1 is LNHDA and CDR2 is SQIVND (reference sequence). V shed 10 bases and J 2 bases; nucleotides not matched to a gene: 4. The CDR3 extends over 12 amino acids. CDR3: CATRGGPYEQYF. The CDR3 DNA reads TGTGCCACTCGGGGGGGGCCCTACGAGCAGTACTTC.

The chain couples TRBV4-1 to TRBJ2-1; D possibly corresponds to TRBD2 (6 bases). The CDR3 has 15 amino acids. The V end was cut by 4 bases, the J end by 3 bases, with 13 bases between. The germline V gene has CDR1 MGHRA and CDR2 YSYEKL. The CDR3: CASSPMREVYNEQFF. CDR3 sequence (DNA): TGCGCCAGCAGCCCGATGAGGGAGGTCTACAATGAGCAGTTCTTC.

A single count supports this clone. The rearrangement uses TRBV6-5 and TRBJ1-2, with D uncertain. Trimming left V 5 bases short and J 9 bases short, with 22 bases between. Looked up from germline, CDR1 is MNHEY and CDR2 is SVGAGI. The CDR3 has 15 amino acids. Here the CDR3 reads CASSGSSQALLSYTF. The CDR3 DNA reads TGTGCCAGCAGTGGAAGTTCGCAGGCCCTATTAAGCTACACCTTC.

The chain joins TRBV28 to TRBJ1-5; D is uncertain. Trimming removed 4 bases from V and 2 bases from J, with 21 bases in between. Germline CDR1 is MDHEN and CDR2 is SYDVKM. This CDR3 contains 18 residues. CDR3 region: CASSSPAISTWGNQPQHF. DNA of the CDR3: TGTGCCAGCAGTTCTCCGGCTATCTCGACATGGGGCAATCAGCCCCAGCATTTT.